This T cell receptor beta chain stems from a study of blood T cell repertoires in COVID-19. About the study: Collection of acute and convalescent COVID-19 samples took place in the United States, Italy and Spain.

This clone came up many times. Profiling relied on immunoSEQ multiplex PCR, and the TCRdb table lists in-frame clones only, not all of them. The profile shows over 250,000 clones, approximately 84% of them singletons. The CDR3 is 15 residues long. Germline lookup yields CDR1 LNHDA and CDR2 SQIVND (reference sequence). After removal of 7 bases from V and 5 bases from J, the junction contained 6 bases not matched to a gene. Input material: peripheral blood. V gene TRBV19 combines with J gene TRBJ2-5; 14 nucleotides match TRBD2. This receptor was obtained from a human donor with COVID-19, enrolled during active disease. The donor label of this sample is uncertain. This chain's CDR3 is CASTLRLAGGETQYF. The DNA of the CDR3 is TGTGCCAGTACCCTAAGACTAGCGGGAGGGGAGACCCAGTACTTC.